One sample yielded the 16 T cell receptor beta chains listed below, sequenced in a study of T-cell reconstitution after alpha-beta-depleted transplantation in children. Library preparation (for TCRbeta) was performed with unique molecular identifiers. TCRdb redid the calling of the PCR reads with MiXCR, one entry per CDR3 protein. The sample shows about 540,000 distinct CDR3 sequences, 27% of them seen only once. The specimen was PBMCs, collected before TCRalphabeta/CD19-depleted stem cell transplant. The receptors were gathered from a boy under three years old with Wiskott-Aldrich syndrome, due to receive a stem cell transplant.

This clonotype was detected a few times. The rearrangement joins TRBV5-1 to TRBJ2-1; either TRBD1 or TRBD2 may fit D (7 bases each). Germline V CDR1 and CDR2: SGHRS, YFSETQ. This CDR3 contains 12 residues. V lost 3 bases and J lost 12, with 13 bases in between. CDR3 amino acids: CASSSQGGWQFF. The CDR3 DNA reads as TGCGCCAGCAGCTCCCAGGGGGGGTGGCAGTTCTTC.

This chain uses TRBV5-1 with TRBJ2-3; 10 positions match TRBD2. The trim removed 3 bases at V and 1 base at J, leaving 8 bases unmatched. Germline-derived CDR1 and CDR2 are SGHRS and YFSETQ. The CDR3 has 17 residues. The CDR3 sequence is CASSSDVLAGRTDTQYF. The DNA for the CDR3 is TGCGCCAGCAGCTCGGACGTACTAGCGGGACGCACAGATACGCAGTATTTT.

V gene TRBV5-1 combines with J gene TRBJ1-1; no firm D call. Germline-derived CDR1 and CDR2 are SGHRS and YFSETQ. The CDR3 has 15 amino acids. V was shortened by 0 bases and J by 0 bases, with 9 bases between the two germline ends. The CDR3 region has the DNA TGCGCCAGCAGCTTGGGTACGCTCCTGAACACTGAAGCTTTCTTT. Translating it yields CASSLGTLLNTEAFF.

The V call is TRBV21-1, the J call TRBJ2-7; the table assigns TRBD1, which was not confirmed against the DNA. TRBV21-1 is given as a pseudogene. The CDR3 totals 17 residues. The CDR3 reads CASSRGQCGKSPYEQYF. In DNA, the CDR3 is TGTGCCAGCAGCCGGGGACAGTGTGGAAAGAGCCCGTACGAGCAGTACTTC.

This clonotype was picked up a small number of times. The chain has TRBV29-1 and TRBJ2-1; no reliable D call. Germline lookup yields CDR1 SQVTM and CDR2 ANQGSEA. The CDR3 is made up of 13 amino acids. Deletions cut 0 bases from V and 5 bases from J, with 8 bases between. CDR3: CSVEDGTHNEQFF. The CDR3 DNA is TGCAGCGTTGAAGATGGTACCCACAATGAGCAGTTCTTC.

This chain links TRBV29-1 with TRBJ1-2, with D possibly matching TRBD1 (6 bases). Germline V gene sequence: CDR1 SQVTM, CDR2 ANQGSEA. V was pared by 7 bases and J by 1 base, with 13 bases between. The CDR3 runs to 13 residues. The CDR3 protein is CSALQGINYGYTF. The CDR3 coding sequence is TGCAGCGCCCTTCAGGGGATTAACTATGGCTACACCTTC.

A remark on this clonotype: One end of the junction is discordant with germline, which a read error may explain. V gene TRBV5-1 combines with J gene TRBJ2-1; no clear D gene. Germline V gene data show CDR1 as SGHRS and CDR2 as YFSETQ. The CDR3 runs to 16 residues. Written as DNA, the CDR3 is TGCGCCAGCAGCTCAGAAAGGTTACGGAACTACGATGAGCAGTTCTTC. It specifies CASSSERLRNYDEQFF. Full variable domain (rest looked up from reference TRBV5-1 and TRBJ2-1): KAGVTQTPRYLIKTRGQQVTLSCSPISGHRSVSWYQQTPGQGLQFLFEYFSETQRNKGNFPGRFSGRQFSNSRSEMNVSTLELGDSALYLCASSSERLRNYDEQFFGPGTRLTVL.

This clonotype showed up just a few times. V usage is TRBV10-3 and J usage is TRBJ2-5, with 8 bases matching TRBD1. Germline-derived CDR1 and CDR2 are ENHRY and SYGVKD. The CDR3 is 16 amino acids. V was clipped by 0 bases and J by 1 base; unmatched bases: 4. This CDR3 reads CAISESGTGGQETQYF. CDR3 in DNA: TGTGCCATCAGTGAGTCTGGAACAGGGGGCCAAGAGACCCAGTACTTC.

The chain has TRBV5-5 and TRBJ1-1; D is undetermined. Germline assignment: CDR1 SGHKS and CDR2 YYEKEE (reference sequence). The V gene lost 0 bases and the J gene lost 1 base, with 13 bases spanning the gap. The CDR3 contains 16 residues. For the CDR3, the DNA is TGTGCCAGCAGCTTGGGTGTATCGGGCCCGAACACTGAAGCTTTCTTT. Protein: CASSLGVSGPNTEAFF.

Comment on this clonotype: The CDR3 ends on some other residue instead of the conserved phenylalanine or tryptophan, so this is likely a read error. This chain links TRBV3-1 with TRBJ2-1; 11 bases are a match to TRBD1. The V gene end was trimmed by 8 bases and the J gene end by 4 bases; junction bases not matched to a gene: 1. Germline lookup yields CDR1 LGHDT and CDR2 YNNKEL (reference sequence). The CDR3 is made up of 13 amino acids. The CDR3 region is CASRDRGYNEQFY. CDR3 DNA: TGTGCCAGCCGGGACAGGGGGTACAATGAGCAGTTCTAC.

This clonotype has at least ten counts. The rearrangement joins TRBV12-3 or TRBV12-4 to TRBJ2-2; maybe TRBD1 (6 bases). V was pared by 6 bases and J by 7 bases, with 9 bases between. The CDR3 sequence is 12 residues long. The CDR3 sequence is CASSLQGGELFF. CDR3 bases: TGTGCCAGCAGCCTACAGGGCGGGGAGCTGTTTTTT.

There are a few counts of this clonotype. The rearrangement uses TRBV20-1 and TRBJ2-7; TRBD2 might be the D (6 bases). V gave up 3 bases and J gave up 2 bases, with 11 bases separating them. CDR1 and CDR2 from the germline V gene are DFQATT and SNEGSKA (reference sequence). The CDR3 spans 13 residues. CDR3 residues: CSARGSGTYEQYF. The CDR3 DNA reads TGCAGTGCTAGGGGTAGCGGCACCTACGAGCAGTACTTC.

The CDR3 protein is CASGLWNEQFF. The DNA of the CDR3 is TGTGCCAGCGGGTTGTGGAATGAGCAGTTCTTC. The J gene is TRBJ2-1, the V gene TRBV2, with D hard to call. The CDR3 is 11 residues long. Germline V gives CDR1 SNHLY, CDR2 FYNNEI. V lost 8 bases, J lost 7 bases, and 9 bases lay in between.

This clonotype occurred a few times. The V call is TRBV10-1, the J call TRBJ2-1; 15 bases line up with TRBD2. Germline V gene lookup returns CDR1 WNHNN and CDR2 SYGVQD (reference sequence). The V segment lost 4 bases and the J segment 14 bases; nucleotides outside the gene matches: 6. The length of the CDR3 is 14 residues. CDR3 sequence (DNA): TGCGCCAGCAGTGCCGGACTAGCGGGAGGGCCGAAGTTCTTC. Protein product: CASSAGLAGGPKFF.

The V gene is TRBV10-3, the J gene TRBJ1-2, with 10 bases fitting TRBD1. Germline V gene data show CDR1 as ENHRY and CDR2 as SYGVKD. Losses at the gene ends were 0 bases for V and 4 bases for J; bases not matched to a gene: 8. The length of the CDR3 is 17 residues. The CDR3 DNA follows: TGTGCCATCAGTGAGTCGTTGGACAGGGGGTTGGCCTATGGCTACACCTTC. It yields the protein CAISESLDRGLAYGYTF.

This clonotype occurred a few times. The chain combines TRBV19 with TRBJ2-1; D is tentatively TRBD1 or TRBD2 (5 bases each). Germline loops: CDR1 LNHDA, CDR2 SQIVND (reference sequence). V was shortened by 4 bases and J by 6 bases, with 10 bases between the two germline ends. The CDR3 is 13 residues long. This CDR3 reads CASSTGLINEQFF. CDR3 nucleotides: TGTGCCAGTAGTACGGGGCTAATCAATGAGCAGTTCTTC.